The following is a T cell receptor beta chain sequence with its context. The antigen is undetermined. The time point was: persistent/refractory GD, antithyroid drugs over 5 years with positive TRAb. Generation of the TCR library employed RNA extracted from PBMCs. The CDR3 is made up of 16 amino acids. The trim removed 4 bases at V and 4 bases at J, leaving 12 bases unmatched. The V gene's germline CDR1 is SGHNT and CDR2 YYREEE (reference sequence). This entry is derived from a study of regulatory T cells in long-lasting Graves disease. General study findings and limits: Favored usage of TRBV28, TRBJ1-2 and TRBJ2-5 was recorded in persistent disease.

Sequencing libraries for TCR beta were prepared with iRepertoire HTBI primers and Arm-PCR of CDR3 regions. Each CDR3 protein is one row after TCRdb ran MiXCR on the multiplex PCR reads. The data contain 400,000 to 500,000 distinct CDR3 sequences, 21% of them singletons. Material: peripheral blood mononuclear cells (PBMCs), obtained when the disease was refractory, from a patient treated with antithyroid drugs. The V gene is TRBV5-4, the J gene TRBJ2-5; 8 positions agree with TRBD2. This TCR came from a female donor with Graves disease. CDR3 sequence: CASSPGGEAVPETQYF. The CDR3 DNA sequence: TGTGCCAGCAGCCCCGGGGGGGAAGCAGTCCCAGAGACCCAGTACTTC.